This T cell receptor beta chain was recorded in a study of T cells in Graves' hyperthyroidism and ophthalmopathy. Notes on the study in general: Most clonotypes expanded in thyroid above 0.001 were likewise present in blood.

This clonotype has a handful of counts. No antigen is known for it. Germline CDR1 is MGHDK and CDR2 is SYGVNS. V was cut by 1 base and J by 1 base, with 8 bases left in between. The CDR3 has 14 residues. Hyperthyroidism patients were newly diagnosed, had disease duration under 2 months, and were aged 18 to 65 years. Criteria for exclusion of patients were uncontrolled infection, other autoimmune disease, pregnancy or lactation. Clinical symptoms, serum thyroxine and TRAb, thyroid ultrasound and orbital computed tomography were used for the diagnoses. The TCR beta CDR3 regions underwent amplification using RNA transcripts as the source. In the first-round RT-PCR of the TCR CDR3, the HTBI primer set was used. TCRdb reprocessed the multiplex PCR reads via MiXCR and lists one record per CDR3 protein. The table has over 200,000 distinct CDR3 sequences, roughly 18% seen once.

The sample taken for sequencing was blood. The chain combines TRBV25-1 with TRBJ2-7; D remains ambiguous. This TCR came from a man aged 50-60 years with Graves' hyperthyroidism. The CDR3 DNA reads as TGTGCCAGCAGTGAATCTGGCGGATCCTACGAGCAGTACTTC. Its protein product is CASSESGGSYEQYF.